These 17 T cell receptor beta chains originate from one sample sequenced in a study of shared clonotypes between healthy human individuals. The method was immunoSEQ multiplex PCR; TCRdb's version includes in-frame clones alone and lacks a portion of them. The sample holds some 550,000 clones, approximately 97% seen once. The sequenced sample consisted of naive CD4+ T cells sorted from blood. The subset is: CD45RA+ positively selected. Source of these receptors: a woman aged 30 to 39 in good health.

The rearrangement uses TRBV15 and TRBJ2-7; D is undetermined. V was pared by 1 base and J by 7 bases, with 8 bases between. Germline CDR1 reads LNHNV; CDR2 reads YYDKDF (reference sequence). This CDR3 region has 12 residues. The CDR3 coding sequence is TGTGCCACCAGCAGAGGGGATGGGGAGCAGTACTTC. Its translation is CATSRGDGEQYF.

The genes are TRBV5-3 and TRBJ1-4, with TRBD1 identical over 7 bases. TRBV5-3 is filed as an ORF, its function uncertain. The CDR3 covers 15 residues. The V gene end was trimmed by 4 bases and the J gene end by 7 bases; junction bases not matched to a gene: 10. Here the CDR3 reads CARSRKDRVGEKLFF. The CDR3, as DNA: TGTGCCAGAAGCCGTAAAGACAGGGTTGGTGAAAAACTGTTTTTT.

This chain joins TRBV6-4 and TRBJ2-3; D is ambiguous. The CDR3 is 14 amino acids. Per germline, CDR1 MRHNA and CDR2 SNTAGT. The V and J ends lost 5 bases and 0 bases respectively, with 9 bases between them. The chain's CDR3 is CASSPGISTDTQYF. CDR3 bases: TGTGCCAGCAGTCCCGGCATTAGCACAGATACGCAGTATTTT.

The chain recombines TRBV18 with TRBJ2-1; tentatively, D is TRBD1 (5 bases). CDR3 length: 14 residues. Between the trimmed V and J ends, which lost 0 bases and 6 bases, there was a span of 9 bases. Germline loops: CDR1 KGHSH, CDR2 LQKENI. DNA of the CDR3: TGTGCCAGCTCACCACCGACAGCCTCCAATGAGCAGTTCTTC. Translating it yields CASSPPTASNEQFF. The variable domain in full, completed from reference TRBV18 and TRBJ2-1, reads NAGVMQNPRHLVRRRGQEARLRCSPMKGHSHVYWYRQLPEEGLKFMVYLQKENIIDESGMPKERFSAEFPKEGPSILRIQQVVRGDSAAYFCASSPPTASNEQFFGPGTRLTVL.

V usage is TRBV4-2 and J usage is TRBJ2-5; 7 bases map to TRBD2. This CDR3 comprises 13 residues. J was trimmed by 7 bases and V by 1 base; bases with no gene match: 3. The germline gives CDR1 LGHNA, CDR2 YNFKEQ. The chain's CDR3 is CASSQGREGTQYF. The CDR3 DNA sequence: TGTGCCAGCAGCCAAGGGAGGGAGGGGACCCAGTACTTC.

The V call is TRBV11-2, the J call TRBJ2-7, with 7 nucleotides matching TRBD2. Germline assignment: CDR1 SGHAT and CDR2 FQNNGV. The V segment lost 1 base and the J segment 2 bases; nucleotides outside the gene matches: 8. The CDR3 sequence is 16 residues long. This CDR3 reads CASSLGGTGGPYEQYF. In DNA form, the CDR3 reads TGTGCCAGCAGCTTAGGGGGCACGGGAGGCCCCTACGAGCAGTACTTC.

This clone came up once. The J gene is TRBJ2-5, the V gene TRBV28; tentatively, D is TRBD1 (6 bases). Germline V gives CDR1 MDHEN, CDR2 SYDVKM. The CDR3 length is 14 residues. Trimming pared 4 bases from V and 5 bases from J, leaving 14 bases between. The CDR3 spells CASSSYRVPETQYF. For the CDR3, the DNA is TGTGCCAGCAGTTCGTACAGGGTCCCTGAGACCCAGTACTTC.

The V and J genes are TRBV6-5 and TRBJ2-7, with D possibly being TRBD1 or TRBD2 (5 bases each). This CDR3 comprises 15 residues. The germline V gene has CDR1 MNHEY and CDR2 SVGAGI. The V and J ends lost 0 bases and 3 bases respectively, with 12 bases between them. CDR3 coding DNA: TGTGCCAGCAGTTACTCGACAGCGGAGCTCTACGAGCAGTACTTC. It yields the protein CASSYSTAELYEQYF.

The chain combines TRBV28 with TRBJ2-7; maybe TRBD1 (5 bases). Trimming pared 6 bases from V and 2 bases from J, leaving 5 bases between. The CDR3 spans 11 residues. The germline V gene has CDR1 MDHEN and CDR2 SYDVKM. Here the CDR3 DNA reads TGTGCCAGCAGAGGGGCCTACGAGCAGTACTTC. This translates into CASRGAYEQYF.

Remarks on this clone: Other nucleotide sequences in the sample specify the same CDR3. V gene TRBV27 combines with J gene TRBJ1-1; the match to TRBD1 covers 7 bases. Unmatched junction bases numbered 5, after V lost 6 bases and J lost 4 bases. The germline V gene has CDR1 MNHEY and CDR2 SMNVEV (reference sequence). CDR3 length equals 13 residues. The CDR3 coding sequence is TGTGCCAGCAGCCTTTCAGGGGGCACTGAAGCTTTCTTT. Encoded protein: CASSLSGGTEAFF.

This rearrangement joins TRBV28 to TRBJ1-2; D unclear. In germline, CDR1 is MDHEN, CDR2 SYDVKM. This CDR3 is 15 amino acids long. Trimming stripped 1 base from V and 2 bases from J, with 11 bases between. Written as DNA, the CDR3 is TGTGCCAGCAGTTTATCCAGACGACCAAACTATGGCTACACCTTC. Translation: CASSLSRRPNYGYTF.

The J gene is TRBJ2-7, the V gene TRBV23-1, with D perhaps assigned TRBD1 or TRBD2 (6 bases each). TRBV23-1 is recorded as an ORF, its role being uncertain. CDR3 length: 14 residues. The germline V and J ends were trimmed by 4 bases and 2 bases, with 12 bases remaining between them. CDR3: CASSRKRGAYEQYF. CDR3 DNA sequence: TGCGCCAGCAGTCGGAAAAGGGGGGCCTACGAGCAGTACTTC.

The CDR3 region is CASSESTGPQHF. The CDR3, as DNA: TGCGCCAGCAGTGAGTCGACAGGGCCCCAGCATTTT. The rearrangement uses TRBV10-1 and TRBJ1-5, with a tentative D call TRBD1 (6 bases). The germline V gene has CDR1 WNHNN and CDR2 SYGVQD (reference sequence). The CDR3 length is 12 residues. The V gene lost 0 bases and the J gene lost 9 bases, with 6 bases spanning the gap.

The rearrangement joins TRBV2 to TRBJ2-5, with a possible D match to TRBD1 (5 bases). CDR1 is SNHLY, CDR2 FYNNEI, per germline. Trimming took off 7 bases at V and 5 bases at J, with 17 bases between the two ends. This CDR3 has 14 residues. The CDR3 is CASMVDTYRETQYF. Written as DNA, the CDR3 is TGTGCCAGCATGGTGGACACTTACCGGGAGACCCAGTACTTC.

The rearrangement links TRBV11-2 to TRBJ1-1, with a possible D match to TRBD1 (5 bases). The CDR3 has 13 residues. V was pared by 2 bases and J by 4 bases, with 8 bases between. Looked up from germline, CDR1 is SGHAT and CDR2 is FQNNGV. The CDR3 sequence is CASSLSGPTEAFF. The CDR3, as DNA: TGTGCCAGCAGCTTATCAGGGCCCACTGAAGCTTTCTTT.

V gene TRBV6-5 combines with J gene TRBJ2-6, with D unresolved. This CDR3 has 13 residues. The V and J ends lost 7 bases and 0 bases respectively, with 4 bases between them. Germline V gives CDR1 MNHEY, CDR2 SVGAGI. This CDR3 reads CASTPSGANVLTF. In DNA, the CDR3 is TGTGCCAGCACGCCCTCTGGGGCCAACGTCCTGACTTTC.

This clone was detected once. V is TRBV28 and J is TRBJ2-3; no reliable D call. V was pared by 6 bases and J by 5 bases, with 18 bases between. Germline V CDR1 and CDR2: MDHEN, SYDVKM. CDR3 size: 15 residues. The CDR3, as DNA: TGTGCCAGCAGCCACAGACCCTTGTTCGAAGATACGCAGTATTTT. Translation: CASSHRPLFEDTQYF.